This T cell receptor beta chain was recorded in a study of blood T cells in healthy people across ages. This clonotype was seen only a few times. Combining a sample-barcoded 5' primer with a J-beta primer mix, a second PCR ran for roughly 7 to 12 cycles. TCRdb redid the calling of the 5' RACE reads with MiXCR, one entry per CDR3 protein. The top ten clones hold more than 7.5% of a sample with 600,000 to 850,000 distinct CDR3 sequences, 20% to 25% of them seen once. The CDR3 length is 12 residues. The V end was cut by 5 bases, the J end by 6 bases, with 8 bases between. Germline V gives CDR1 SEHNR, CDR2 FQNEAQ (reference sequence). These data are also associated with another study on T cells of mothers and their children.

This TCR was sampled from a boy between 10 and 17 years old in good health. Sequencing was done on a sample of blood. The chain couples TRBV7-9 to TRBJ1-3; maybe TRBD1 (5 bases). CDR3 bases: TGTGCCAGCAGCGTCAGGGAAAACACCATATATTTT. Its translation: CASSVRENTIYF.